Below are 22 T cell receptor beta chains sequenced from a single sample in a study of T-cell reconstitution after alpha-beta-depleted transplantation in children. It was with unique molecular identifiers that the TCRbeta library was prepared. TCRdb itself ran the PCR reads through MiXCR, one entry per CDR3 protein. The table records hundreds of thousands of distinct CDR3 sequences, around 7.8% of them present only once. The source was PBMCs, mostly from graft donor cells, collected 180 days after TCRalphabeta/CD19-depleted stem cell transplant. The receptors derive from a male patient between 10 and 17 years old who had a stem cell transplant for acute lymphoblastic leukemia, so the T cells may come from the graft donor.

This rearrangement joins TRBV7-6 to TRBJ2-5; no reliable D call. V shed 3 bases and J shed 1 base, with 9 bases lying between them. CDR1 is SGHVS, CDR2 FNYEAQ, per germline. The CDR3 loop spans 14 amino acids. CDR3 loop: CASSFEYTQETQYF. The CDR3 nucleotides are TGTGCCAGCAGCTTTGAGTATACCCAAGAGACCCAGTACTTC.

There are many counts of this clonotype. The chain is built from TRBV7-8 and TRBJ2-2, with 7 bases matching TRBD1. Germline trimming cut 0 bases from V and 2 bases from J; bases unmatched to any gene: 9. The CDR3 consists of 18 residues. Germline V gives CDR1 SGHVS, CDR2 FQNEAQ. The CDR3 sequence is CASSLARGPGGNTGELFF. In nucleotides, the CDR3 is TGTGCCAGCAGCTTAGCTAGGGGTCCAGGGGGAAACACCGGGGAGCTGTTTTTT. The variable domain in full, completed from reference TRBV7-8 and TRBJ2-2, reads GAGVSQSPRYKVAKRGQDVALRCDPISGHVSLFWYQQALGQGPEFLTYFQNEAQLDKSGLPSDRFFAERPEGSVSTLKIQRTQQEDSAVYLCASSLARGPGGNTGELFFGEGSRLTVL.

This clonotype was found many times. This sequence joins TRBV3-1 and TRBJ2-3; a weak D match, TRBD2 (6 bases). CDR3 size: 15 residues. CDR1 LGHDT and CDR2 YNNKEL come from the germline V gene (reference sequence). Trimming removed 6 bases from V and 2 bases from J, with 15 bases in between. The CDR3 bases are TGTGCCAGCAGTCACGACCGGGACTTCACAGATACGCAGTATTTT. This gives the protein CASSHDRDFTDTQYF.

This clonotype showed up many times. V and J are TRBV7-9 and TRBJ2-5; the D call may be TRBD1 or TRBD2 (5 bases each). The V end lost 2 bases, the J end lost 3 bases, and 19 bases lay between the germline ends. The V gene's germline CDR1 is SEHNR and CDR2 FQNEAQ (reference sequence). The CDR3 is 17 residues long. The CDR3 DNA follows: TGTGCCAGCAGCTTACCGTGGGACGGCGGCCCCGAAGAGACCCAGTACTTC. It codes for CASSLPWDGGPEETQYF.

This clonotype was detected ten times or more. The CDR3 DNA follows: TGTGCCAGCAACGGGGGGCTCCTCCAAGAGACCCAGTACTTC. Translation: CASNGGLLQETQYF. The J gene is TRBJ2-5, the V gene TRBV6-1; perhaps TRBD2 as D (7 bases). V was cut by 7 bases and J by 1 base, with 13 bases left in between. The CDR3 totals 14 residues. The germline V gene encodes CDR1 MNHNS and CDR2 SASEGT.

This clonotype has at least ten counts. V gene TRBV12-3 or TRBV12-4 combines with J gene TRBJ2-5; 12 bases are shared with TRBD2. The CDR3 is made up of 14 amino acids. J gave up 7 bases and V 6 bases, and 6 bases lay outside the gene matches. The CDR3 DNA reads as TGTGCCAGCAGCCCAGCTAGCGGGGGGGGGACCCAGTACTTC. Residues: CASSPASGGGTQYF.

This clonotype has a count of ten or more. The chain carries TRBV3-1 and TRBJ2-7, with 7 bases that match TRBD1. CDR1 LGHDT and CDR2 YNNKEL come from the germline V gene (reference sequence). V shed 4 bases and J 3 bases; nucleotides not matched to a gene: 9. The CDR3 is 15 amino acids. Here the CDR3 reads CASSLLGQAIYEQYF. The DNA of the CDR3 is TGTGCCAGCAGCCTCCTAGGACAGGCAATCTACGAGCAGTACTTC.

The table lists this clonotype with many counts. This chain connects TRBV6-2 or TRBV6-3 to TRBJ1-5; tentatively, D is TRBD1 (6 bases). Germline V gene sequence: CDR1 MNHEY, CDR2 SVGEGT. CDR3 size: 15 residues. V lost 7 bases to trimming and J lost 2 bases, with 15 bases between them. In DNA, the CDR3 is TGTGCCAGCACCCGGGGGGGCAGGGGCAATCAGCCCCAGCATTTT. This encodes CASTRGGRGNQPQHF.

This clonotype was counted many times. CDR3 bases: TGTGCCAGCAGCTTAGATCCAAAACCCGCAGATACGCAGTATTTT. Translated, it gives CASSLDPKPADTQYF. The rearrangement uses TRBV11-2 and TRBJ2-3; D unclear. The ends were cut back, 0 bases at V and 4 bases at J, with 11 bases in the middle. The CDR3 totals 15 residues. Germline loops: CDR1 SGHAT, CDR2 FQNNGV.

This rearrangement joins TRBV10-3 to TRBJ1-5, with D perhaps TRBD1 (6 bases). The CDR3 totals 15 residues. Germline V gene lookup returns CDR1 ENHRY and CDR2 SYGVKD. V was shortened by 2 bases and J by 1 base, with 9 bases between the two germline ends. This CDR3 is CAISEEGGSNQPQHF. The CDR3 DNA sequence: TGTGCCATCAGTGAGGAGGGGGGAAGCAATCAGCCCCAGCATTTT.

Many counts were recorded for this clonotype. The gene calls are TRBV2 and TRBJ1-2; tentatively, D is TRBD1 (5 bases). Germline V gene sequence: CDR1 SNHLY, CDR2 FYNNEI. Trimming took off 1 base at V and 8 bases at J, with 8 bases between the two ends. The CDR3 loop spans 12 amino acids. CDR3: CASSEDRGGYTF. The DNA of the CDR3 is TGTGCCAGCAGTGAAGATCGGGGCGGCTACACCTTC.

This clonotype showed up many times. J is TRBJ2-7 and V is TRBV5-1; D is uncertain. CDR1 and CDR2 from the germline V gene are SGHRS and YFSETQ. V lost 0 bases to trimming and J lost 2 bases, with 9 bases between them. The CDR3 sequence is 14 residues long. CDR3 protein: CASSLAAGPYEQYF. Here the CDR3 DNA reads TGCGCCAGCAGCTTGGCGGCAGGACCCTACGAGCAGTACTTC.

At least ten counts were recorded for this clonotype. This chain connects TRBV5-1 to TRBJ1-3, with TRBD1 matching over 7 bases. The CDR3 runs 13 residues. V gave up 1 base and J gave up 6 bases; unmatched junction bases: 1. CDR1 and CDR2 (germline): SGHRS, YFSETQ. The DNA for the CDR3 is TGCGCCAGCAGCTTGCAGGGGGAAAACACCATATATTTT. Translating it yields CASSLQGENTIYF.

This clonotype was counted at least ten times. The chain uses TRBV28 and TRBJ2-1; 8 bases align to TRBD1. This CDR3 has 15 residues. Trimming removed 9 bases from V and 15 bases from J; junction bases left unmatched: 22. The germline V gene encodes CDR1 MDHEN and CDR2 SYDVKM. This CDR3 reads CASSPPGQVLLRRFF. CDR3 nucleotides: TGTGCCAGTAGTCCCCCGGGACAGGTTCTACTTCGTAGGTTCTTC.

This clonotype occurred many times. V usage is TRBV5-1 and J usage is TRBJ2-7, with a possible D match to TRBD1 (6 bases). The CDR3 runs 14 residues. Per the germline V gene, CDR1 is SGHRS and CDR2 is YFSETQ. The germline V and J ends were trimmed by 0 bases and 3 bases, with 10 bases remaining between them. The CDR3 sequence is CASSLVRGHYEQYF. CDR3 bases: TGCGCCAGCAGCTTGGTTCGGGGACACTACGAGCAGTACTTC.

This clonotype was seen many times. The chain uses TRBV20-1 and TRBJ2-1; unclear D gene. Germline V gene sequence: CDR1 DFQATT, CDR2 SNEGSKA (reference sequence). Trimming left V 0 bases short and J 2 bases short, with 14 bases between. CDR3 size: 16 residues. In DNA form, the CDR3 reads TGCAGTGCTAGAGACTGGGTCTCAATAACCTACAATGAGCAGTTCTTC. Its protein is CSARDWVSITYNEQFF.

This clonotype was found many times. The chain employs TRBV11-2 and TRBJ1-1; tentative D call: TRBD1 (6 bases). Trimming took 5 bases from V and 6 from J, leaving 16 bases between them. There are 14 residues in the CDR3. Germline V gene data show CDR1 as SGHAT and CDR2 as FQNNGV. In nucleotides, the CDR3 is TGTGCCAGCAGCCGTGTTGTACAGGGCCCTGAAGCTTTCTTT. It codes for CASSRVVQGPEAFF.

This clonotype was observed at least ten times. Written as DNA, the CDR3 is TGCAGCGTTCCCCCCCGGCGGGGTAGCCAAGAGACCCAGTACTTC. Amino acids: CSVPPRRGSQETQYF. The J gene is TRBJ2-5, the V gene TRBV29-1; possibly TRBD2 for D (6 bases). Germline values: CDR1 SQVTM, CDR2 ANQGSEA. CDR3 length equals 15 residues. With 5 bases removed from V and 1 base from J, the gap between germline ends came to 17 bases.

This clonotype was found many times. DNA of the CDR3: TGTGCCAGCAGTCCCAGGACCGGGTACGAAAAACTGTTTTTT. Its translation is CASSPRTGYEKLFF. The chain links TRBV27 to TRBJ1-4; D gene ambiguous. This CDR3 comprises 14 residues. Germline V gene data show CDR1 as MNHEY and CDR2 as SMNVEV (reference sequence). V dropped 5 bases and J dropped 8 bases, with 15 bases sitting between them. Complete variable domain (other parts from reference TRBV27 and TRBJ1-4): EAQVTQNPRYLITVTGKKLTVTCSQNMNHEYMSWYRQDPGLGLRQIYYSMNVEVTDKGDVPEGYKVSRKEKRNFPLILESPSPNQTSLYFCASSPRTGYEKLFFGSGTQLSVL.

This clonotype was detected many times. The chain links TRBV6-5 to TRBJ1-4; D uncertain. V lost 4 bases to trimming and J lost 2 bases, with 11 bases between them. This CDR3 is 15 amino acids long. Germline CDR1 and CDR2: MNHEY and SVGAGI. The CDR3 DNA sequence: TGTGCCAGCAGTTCCCTGGCGTGGACTAATGAAAAACTGTTTTTT. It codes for CASSSLAWTNEKLFF.

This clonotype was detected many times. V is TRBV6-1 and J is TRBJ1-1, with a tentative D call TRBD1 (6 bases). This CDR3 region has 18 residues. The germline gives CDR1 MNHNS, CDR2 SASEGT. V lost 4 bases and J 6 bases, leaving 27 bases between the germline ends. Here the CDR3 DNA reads TGTGCCAGCAGTGGGAGGAGGGGGGAAATGATTTTCAGTGCTGAAGCTTTCTTT. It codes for CASSGRRGEMIFSAEAFF.

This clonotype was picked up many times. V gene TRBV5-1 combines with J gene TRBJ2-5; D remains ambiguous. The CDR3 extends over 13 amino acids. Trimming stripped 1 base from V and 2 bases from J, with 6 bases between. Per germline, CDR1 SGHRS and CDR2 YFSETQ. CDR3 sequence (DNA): TGCGCCAGCAGCTTGTGGCAGCAAGAGACCCAGTACTTC. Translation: CASSLWQQETQYF.